These T cell receptor beta chains were read from a single sample in a study of OX40 agonist ivuxolimab in advanced cancers. Produced via immunoSEQ multiplex PCR; TCRdb's table is partial and in-frame only. Among more than 40,000 clones listed, 88% were seen once. The starting material was CD4+ or CD8+ T cells sorted from blood, obtained in a trial of the OX40 agonist ivuxolimab. The receptors shown here come from an adult with an advanced solid tumor such as melanoma, head and neck, liver or kidney cancer. Both conserved end residues are part of each CDR3. The order of the fields is D gene, clone size, V gene, J gene, CDR3 protein, CDR3 DNA. The D gene is left open where the match is weak. Rows may omit the clone size; those that give it use once, few, many or a size class.

D: TRBD2; size: NA; V: TRBV25-1; J: TRBJ2-3; CDR3: CASSEPGIAGDTQYF; DNA: TGTGCCAGCAGTGAACCCGGCATAGCGGGAGATACGCAGTATTTT
D: TRBD1; size: NA; V: TRBV29-1; J: TRBJ1-2; CDR3: CSVGGTGNSGYTF; DNA: TGCAGCGTGGGCGGGACAGGGAATTCTGGCTACACCTTC
D: NA; size: NA; V: TRBV2; J: TRBJ1-1; CDR3: CASSGSMRSTAVAEAFF; DNA: TGTGCCAGCAGTGGTTCTATGAGGAGTACGGCGGTCGCTGAAGCTTTCTTT
D: NA; size: NA; V: TRBV29-1; J: TRBJ2-7; CDR3: CSVGVQGREQYF; DNA: TGCAGCGTTGGGGTCCAGGGGAGGGAGCAGTACTTC
D: TRBD1; size: NA; V: TRBV6-5; J: TRBJ1-5; CDR3: CASSSSRTGPNQPQHF; DNA: TGTGCCAGCAGTTCCTCTCGGACAGGTCCCAATCAGCCCCAGCATTTT
D: TRBD1; size: few; V: TRBV28; J: TRBJ1-5; CDR3: CASSPRTGSQPQHF; DNA: TGTGCCAGCAGTCCTAGGACAGGGTCTCAGCCCCAGCATTTT
D: NA; size: NA; V: TRBV5-6; J: TRBJ1-1; CDR3: CASSLRANTEAFF; DNA: TGTGCCAGCAGCCTTAGGGCGAACACTGAAGCTTTCTTT
D: NA; size: NA; V: TRBV7-9; J: TRBJ2-7; CDR3: CASKSSRGGYEQYF; DNA: TGTGCCAGCAAATCGTCCAGGGGGGGCTACGAGCAGTACTTC
D: TRBD1; size: NA; V: TRBV4-3; J: TRBJ2-7; CDR3: CASSQQTGTDTYEQYF; DNA: TGCGCCAGCAGCCAACAAACCGGGACAGACACCTACGAGCAGTACTTC
D: NA; size: NA; V: TRBV5-1; J: TRBJ2-7; CDR3: CASSLVAVSYEQYF; DNA: TGCGCCAGCAGCTTGGTGGCAGTATCCTACGAGCAGTACTTC
D: NA; size: once; V: TRBV6-1; J: TRBJ2-3; CDR3: CASSESWGDTQYF; DNA: TGTGCCAGCAGTGAATCTTGGGGAGATACGCAGTATTTT
D: NA; size: NA; V: TRBV18; J: TRBJ2-3; CDR3: CASSPGLSTDTQYF; DNA: TGTGCCAGCTCACCAGGCCTGAGCACAGATACGCAGTATTTT
D: NA; size: NA; V: TRBV5-1; J: TRBJ2-1; CDR3: CASSLVVGGGGYNEQFF; DNA: TGCGCCAGCAGCTTGGTAGTGGGAGGGGGAGGGTACAATGAGCAGTTCTTC
D: NA; size: few; V: TRBV4-1; J: TRBJ2-2; CDR3: CASSHKGDLHQTITGELFF; DNA: TGCGCCAGCAGCCACAAAGGAGACCTACACCAAACCATAACCGGGGAGCTGTTTTTT
D: NA; size: NA; V: TRBV28; J: TRBJ2-5; CDR3: CASSRGGWQETQYF; DNA: TGTGCCAGCAGTCGCGGAGGGTGGCAAGAGACCCAGTACTTC
D: NA; size: once; V: TRBV30; J: TRBJ2-5; CDR3: CAWRAGRETQYF; DNA: TGTGCCTGGAGGGCAGGGAGAGAGACCCAGTACTTC
D: NA; size: NA; V: TRBV30; J: TRBJ2-6; CDR3: CAWETRAGANVLTF; DNA: TGTGCCTGGGAAACTAGGGCTGGGGCCAACGTCCTGACTTTC
D: NA; size: NA; V: TRBV4-2; J: TRBJ1-2; CDR3: CASSLERGVHGYTF; DNA: TGTGCCAGCAGCCTAGAACGGGGGGTTCATGGCTACACCTTC
D: TRBD1; size: NA; V: TRBV5-1; J: TRBJ1-4; CDR3: CASSLVGQLEKLFF; DNA: TGCGCCAGCAGCTTGGTGGGACAGCTTGAAAAACTGTTTTTT
D: TRBD1; size: NA; V: TRBV11-2; J: TRBJ1-3; CDR3: CASSKTGGSFSGNTIYF; DNA: TGTGCCAGCAGCAAGACAGGGGGCTCTTTCTCTGGAAACACCATATATTTT
D: NA; size: NA; V: TRBV11-2; J: TRBJ2-3; CDR3: CASTGESTDTQYF; DNA: TGTGCCAGCACGGGGGAAAGCACAGATACGCAGTATTTT
D: NA; size: NA; V: TRBV7-2; J: TRBJ2-7; CDR3: CASSLARTGSYEQYF; DNA: TGTGCCAGCAGCTTAGCCCGAACAGGCTCCTACGAGCAGTACTTC
D: TRBD2; size: NA; V: TRBV7-8; J: TRBJ2-5; CDR3: CASSRLSGMETQYF; DNA: TGTGCCAGCAGCCGACTTAGCGGGATGGAGACCCAGTACTTC
D: TRBD2; size: NA; V: TRBV4-2; J: TRBJ2-7; CDR3: CASSRPGGSSYEQYF; DNA: TGTGCCAGCAGCCGGCCGGGCGGGAGCTCCTACGAGCAGTACTTC
D: NA; size: once; V: TRBV15; J: TRBJ2-5; CDR3: CATSRDQPRQETQYF; DNA: TGTGCCACCAGCAGAGATCAGCCTCGCCAAGAGACCCAGTACTTC
D: TRBD2; size: NA; V: TRBV28; J: TRBJ2-7; CDR3: CASSFRGEGAGRYEQYF; DNA: TGTGCCAGCAGTTTCCGGGGGGAAGGAGCGGGCCGATACGAGCAGTACTTC
D: NA; size: medium-sized; V: TRBV29-1; J: TRBJ1-2; CDR3: CSATGEGARDYGYTF; DNA: TGCAGCGCCACGGGAGAAGGGGCGCGGGACTATGGCTACACCTTC
D: NA; size: NA; V: TRBV6-4; J: TRBJ2-1; CDR3: CASHLFNEQFF; DNA: TGTGCCAGCCACCTATTCAATGAGCAGTTCTTC